Presented here are 17 T cell receptor beta chains from one specimen sequenced in a study of spatial heterogeneity in lung cancer. Study results and limitations: Counts of expanded alpha and beta TCRs within tumors tracked the tumor nonsynonymous mutation count.

Sample time point: sample taken at primary tumor resection. Via MiXCR, TCRdb re-called the 5' RACE reads, giving one row per CDR3 protein. The sample consists of about 13,000 distinct CDR3 sequences, more than 5.5% of them appearing once. Their antigens remain unidentified. Sequenced here: lung tumor tissue, sampled at surgery. Receptors were obtained from a female donor with early-stage non-small cell lung cancer.

V gene TRBV19 combines with J gene TRBJ2-7, with 8 bases aligning to TRBD1. Germline V gene data show CDR1 as LNHDA and CDR2 as SQIVND (reference sequence). The CDR3 runs 16 residues. V gave up 3 bases and J gave up 2 bases; unmatched junction bases: 9. This CDR3 reads CASSIIYQGAPYEQYF. CDR3 DNA: TGTGCCAGTAGTATTATTTACCAGGGGGCTCCCTACGAGCAGTACTTC. The full variable domain, with the rest looked up from reference TRBV19 and TRBJ2-7, is DGGITQSPKYLFRKEGQNVTLSCEQNLNHDAMYWYRQDPGQGLRLIYYSQIVNDFQKGDIAEGYSVSREKKESFPLTVTSAQKNPTAFYLCASSIIYQGAPYEQYFGPGTRLTVT.

This clonotype is deemed medium-sized. The genes are TRBV7-6 and TRBJ2-1, with D hard to call. There are 11 residues in the CDR3. Trimming stripped 5 bases from V and 9 bases from J, with 8 bases between. CDR1 is SGHVS, CDR2 FNYEAQ, per germline. The CDR3 DNA is TGTGCCAGCAGCCCAACGCCTGAGCAGTTCTTC. Its translation is CASSPTPEQFF.

This clonotype was observed many times. The chain couples TRBV7-9 to TRBJ2-2; D gene ambiguous. With 2 bases removed from V and 4 bases from J, the gap between germline ends came to 11 bases. The CDR3 consists of 15 residues. Per germline, CDR1 SEHNR and CDR2 FQNEAQ (reference sequence). DNA for the CDR3: TGTGCCAGCAGCTTATTGGCAGGTCCCACCGGGGAGCTGTTTTTT. Protein product: CASSLLAGPTGELFF.

This clonotype appeared many times. The chain has TRBV11-2 and TRBJ2-5; D not certain. This CDR3 region has 16 residues. Germline CDR1 SGHAT, CDR2 FQNNGV. Trimming took off 2 bases at V and 7 bases at J, with 20 bases between the two ends. The CDR3 nucleotides are TGTGCCAGCAGCTTACCTAATCGAGGAGTCGAAGGGACCCAGTACTTC. This sequence encodes CASSLPNRGVEGTQYF. Full variable domain (missing parts from reference TRBV11-2 and TRBJ2-5): EAGVAQSPRYKIIEKRQSVAFWCNPISGHATLYWYQQILGQGPKLLIQFQNNGVVDDSQLPKDRFSAERLKGVDSTLKIQPAKLEDSAVYLCASSLPNRGVEGTQYFGPGTRLLVL.

This clonotype was seen repeatedly, ten times or more. The chain couples TRBV5-6 to TRBJ2-2; 7 bases agree with TRBD1. This CDR3 is built from 16 residues. Germline V gene sequence: CDR1 SGHDT, CDR2 YYEEEE. V lost 6 bases, J lost 5 bases, and 13 bases stayed unmatched. The CDR3 sequence is CASIKSTGAGTGELFF. The CDR3 DNA is TGTGCCAGCATCAAATCAACAGGGGCCGGGACCGGGGAGCTGTTTTTT.

This clonotype was seen ten or more times. V is TRBV27 and J is TRBJ2-1; D is unclear. V was clipped by 5 bases and J by 0 bases, with 11 bases between them. Germline V lookup: CDR1 MNHEY, CDR2 SMNVEV (reference sequence). The CDR3 has 15 amino acids. CDR3 protein: CASSPMLGSYNEQFF. The CDR3 coding sequence is TGTGCCAGCAGTCCGATGCTGGGCTCCTACAATGAGCAGTTCTTC.

The chain recombines TRBV12-3 or TRBV12-4 with TRBJ2-7; no reliable D call. V was clipped by 6 bases and J by 2 bases, with 11 bases between them. The CDR3 is 13 amino acids. The CDR3 sequence is CASRPPGAYEQYF. The CDR3 DNA reads TGTGCCAGCAGACCCCCGGGCGCCTACGAGCAGTACTTC.

This clonotype has at least ten counts. The V call is TRBV20-1, the J call TRBJ1-5; 7 bases agree with TRBD1. Germline CDR1 DFQATT, CDR2 SNEGSKA (reference sequence). V trimming: 6 bases; J trimming: 4 bases; junction bases outside the gene matches: 9. The CDR3 is 14 residues long. The CDR3 coding sequence is TGCAGTGCCACGACGGGACAGAGAAATCAGCCCCAGCATTTT. Translating it yields CSATTGQRNQPQHF.

This clonotype is medium-sized (0.01 to 0.1%) within its sample. The rearrangement joins TRBV6-5 to TRBJ2-6; no definite D call. Trimming cost V 4 bases and J 3 bases, with 4 bases left between them. This CDR3 has 13 amino acids. Germline-derived CDR1 and CDR2 are MNHEY and SVGAGI. CDR3 sequence reads: CASSSIGANVLTF. DNA of the CDR3: TGTGCCAGCAGTTCAATTGGGGCCAACGTCCTGACTTTC.

There are many counts of this clonotype. V usage is TRBV7-8 and J usage is TRBJ2-2; tentatively, D is TRBD1 or TRBD2 (5 bases each). V shed 1 base and J shed 7 bases, with 13 bases lying between them. The CDR3 totals 15 residues. Germline values: CDR1 SGHVS, CDR2 FQNEAQ. CDR3 sequence (DNA): TGTGCCAGCAGCTTAGACTCGGGGCGGGTCGGGGAGCTGTTTTTT. Translated: CASSLDSGRVGELFF.

Judged by abundance, this clonotype is medium-sized. V gene TRBV7-9 combines with J gene TRBJ1-1, with TRBD1 as a possible D gene (6 bases). This CDR3 contains 14 residues. Trimming removed 5 bases from V and 1 base from J, with 11 bases in between. Germline lookup yields CDR1 SEHNR and CDR2 FQNEAQ (reference sequence). The CDR3 region has the DNA TGTGCCAGCAGCCAACAGGGTAGGAACACTGAAGCTTTCTTT. This translates into CASSQQGRNTEAFF. Drawing the rest from reference TRBV7-9 and TRBJ1-1, the complete variable domain is DTGVSQNPRHKITKRGQNVTFRCDPISEHNRLYWYRQTLGQGPEFLTYFQNEAQLEKSRLLSDRFSAERPKGSFSTLEIQRTEQGDSAMYLCASSQQGRNTEAFFGQGTRLTVV.

By sample fraction, this clonotype is medium-sized. V and J are TRBV5-1 and TRBJ2-7; tentative D call: TRBD1 (6 bases). V lost 0 bases and J 5 bases, leaving 9 bases between the germline ends. This CDR3 has 13 amino acids. Germline loops: CDR1 SGHRS, CDR2 YFSETQ. The CDR3 DNA follows: TGCGCCAGCAGCTTGGTGGACAGTCACGAGCAGTACTTC. Residues: CASSLVDSHEQYF.

This clonotype has ten or more counts. J is TRBJ2-1 and V is TRBV6-5; TRBD2 aligns across 8 bases. The CDR3 extends over 13 amino acids. V dropped 8 bases and J dropped 6; count of bases not matched to a gene: 6. From germline, CDR1 is MNHEY and CDR2 SVGAGI. The chain's CDR3 is CASARGGGNEQFF. CDR3 bases: TGTGCCAGCGCCCGGGGGGGAGGCAATGAGCAGTTCTTC.

This clonotype was seen ten or more times. The chain links TRBV3-1 to TRBJ2-6; no reliable D call. The CDR3 runs 15 residues. Germline V gene data show CDR1 as LGHDT and CDR2 as YNNKEL (reference sequence). V lost 2 bases, J lost 1 base, and 6 bases lay in between. CDR3 protein: CASSQFGSGANVLTF. CDR3 sequence (DNA): TGTGCCAGCAGCCAATTCGGATCTGGGGCCAACGTCCTGACTTTC.

This clonotype has at least ten counts. This chain connects TRBV20-1 to TRBJ2-3; D gene unclear. V lost 6 bases and J 6 bases, leaving 16 bases between the germline ends. This CDR3 comprises 13 residues. CDR1 is DFQATT, CDR2 SNEGSKA, per germline (reference sequence). As DNA, the CDR3 is TGCAGTGCCGATGGACCGAGCGCCGATACGCAGTATTTT. Translated: CSADGPSADTQYF.

This clonotype was seen repeatedly, ten times or more. CDR3 loop: CASSERGRTLGTQYF. The CDR3 DNA is TGCGCCAGCAGTGAAAGGGGTAGGACCCTCGGTACGCAGTATTTT. This chain joins TRBV10-1 and TRBJ2-3, with D possibly matching TRBD1 (5 bases). Looked up from germline, CDR1 is WNHNN and CDR2 is SYGVQD (reference sequence). This CDR3 comprises 15 residues. V dropped 3 bases and J dropped 8 bases, with 18 bases sitting between them.

Within the sample, this clonotype is medium-sized. V and J are TRBV30 and TRBJ1-1; D is unresolved. Looked up from germline, CDR1 is GTSNPN and CDR2 is SVGIG (reference sequence). This CDR3 region has 11 residues. The V end lost 6 bases, the J end lost 1 base, and 6 bases lay between the germline ends. The CDR3 here is CACERNTEAFF. For the CDR3, the DNA is TGTGCCTGCGAACGGAACACTGAAGCTTTCTTT.